This T cell receptor beta chain is from a study of Ad26.COV2.S vaccination and SARS-CoV-2 variants. The table lists this clone with a count of one. At the DNA level, this CDR3 is encoded by other sequences in the same sample as well. Assay: immunoSEQ multiplex PCR; the TCRdb copy retains only in-frame clones and omits some. The sample carries around 300,000 clones, about 87% recorded once. In germline, CDR1 is SGHRS, CDR2 YFSETQ. The CDR3 runs 15 residues. Trimming removed 4 bases at V and 0 bases at J, with 11 bases between. Treatment defined: over 15 received Ad26.COV2.S at low or high dose, single or two shots; 5 received placebo; per-sample allocation not given. Sampling occurred on day 63 after the first vaccine or placebo injection.

The chain recombines TRBV5-1 with TRBJ1-3, with a tentative D call TRBD1 (5 bases). The material was peripheral blood, obtained in a trial of Ad26.COV2.S vaccine versus placebo. The sequence was obtained from a person aged 18-65 years who received the Ad26.COV2.S COVID-19 vaccine or a placebo. CDR3 loop: CASSPTGTSGNTIYF. The CDR3 DNA sequence: TGCGCCAGCAGCCCCACAGGAACCTCTGGAAACACCATATATTTT.